The source of this T cell receptor (beta chain) is a study of radiotherapy plus CTLA-4 blockade in lung cancer (dated by TCRdb to the late 2010s). General notes on the study: Among the enrolled patients, under 20% had an objective response, and 31% reached disease control.

V is reduced by 6 bases and J by 1 base, leaving a spacing of 9 bases between them. From cysteine to phenylalanine, the CDR3 is 13 amino acids long. Just CDR3 DNA is preserved here, 39 bases in frame from base 1. Looking up the germline V gene yields CDR1 SNHLY and CDR2 FYNNEI. Library generation was performed with the immunoSEQ multiplex PCR assay. TCRdb retrieved this table from immuneACCESS and kept in-frame rearrangements only. Not all clones are present; in checked studies, unresolved V genes account for under half, and no reason is known for the remainder. The sample profile shows 65,000 to 85,000 clones; roughly 74% of them were found once. In total, the top ten clones hold more than 7.5% of the sample. About this clone: Its cognate antigen has yet to be identified. Nothing much larger sits one base from this clone, and base qualities are not available.

Broad study findings and their caveats: TCR clones derived from tumors expanded in peripheral blood after treatment with radiotherapy and ipilimumab. The strongest predictors of response were reported to be early dynamic shifts in blood T cell clones along with a rise in serum interferon-beta following radiation.

In this study, focal radiation therapy paired with CTLA-4 blockade (ipilimumab) was tested in patients who had chemo-refractory metastatic non-small-cell lung cancer. The specimen comprised peripheral blood, sampled from a patient treated with radiotherapy plus ipilimumab. The chain joins TRBV2 to TRBJ1-1; the D gene lacks a confident call. The sequence was obtained from a human donor with non-small cell lung cancer whose response to radiotherapy plus ipilimumab could not be evaluated. The DNA reads as follows: TGTGCCAGCAGGCGGGATGGGAACACTGAAGCTTTCTTT. This gives the protein CASRRDGNTEAFF.